This TCR beta chain was sequenced during a study of blood T cell repertoires in COVID-19. Study-wide background: The cDNA or gDNA used as material had been derived from T cells, B-cell-depleted T cells, or PBMCs.

The assay was immunoSEQ multiplex PCR, and TCRdb's table has in-frame clones only and misses some. The repertoire holds 350,000 to 450,000 clones, 70% to 90% seen once, with roughly 6.6% in the top ten. Enrollment of patients from Seattle took place during active infection, with longitudinal follow-up. The V gene end was trimmed by 9 bases and the J gene end by 12 bases; junction bases not matched to a gene: 16. CDR1 and CDR2 (germline): WNHNN, SYGVQD (reference sequence). There are 14 residues in the CDR3. The rearrangement links TRBV10-1 to TRBJ1-4, with 7 nucleotides matching TRBD1. The sequenced material came from peripheral blood. This TCR was sampled from a woman aged 55-69 years with COVID-19, enrolled during active disease. The CDR3 region has the DNA TGCGCCAGTTCCCGGGACAGCCAGGCGGATGAACTGTTTTTT. It is translated as CASSRDSQADELFF.